The rows below give T cell receptor beta chains drawn from one sample of a study of beta chain features in type 1 diabetes. The assay was immunoSEQ multiplex PCR, and TCRdb's table has in-frame clones only and misses some. The table includes roughly 24,000 clones, roughly 69% detected once. Source material: Tregs from blood. The receptors here all came from a man younger than 30 with type 1 diabetes. Both conserved end residues are part of each CDR3. A D gene is named only where the DNA matches it firmly. Not all rows give a size; the values are once, few, many and, for expanded clones, a class.

d_gene | j_gene | abundance | v_gene | CDR3aa | CDR3nt
- | TRBJ1-5 | - | TRBV6-1 | CASRGPNNQPQHF | TGTGCCAGCAGGGGCCCTAACAATCAGCCCCAGCATTTT
- | TRBJ2-7 | - | TRBV7-2 | CASSLSGGFYEQYF | TGTGCCAGCAGCTTAAGCGGCGGATTCTACGAGCAGTACTTC
- | TRBJ2-5 | - | TRBV6-6 | CASSLTGEETQYF | TGTGCCAGCAGCCTCACGGGGGAAGAGACCCAGTACTTC
TRBD1 | TRBJ2-5 | - | TRBV11-2 | CASSPTGGETQYF | TGTGCCAGCAGCCCGACAGGGGGAGAGACCCAGTACTTC
TRBD2 | TRBJ2-5 | - | TRBV7-6 | CASSLALAGQTQYF | TGTGCCAGCAGCTTAGCTCTAGCGGGGCAAACCCAGTACTTC
TRBD2 | TRBJ2-1 | - | TRBV9 | CASSVGLAGGLHNEQFF | TGTGCCAGCAGCGTTGGACTAGCGGGAGGGCTACACAATGAGCAGTTCTTC
- | TRBJ2-3 | - | TRBV5-1 | CASSSEGDTQYF | TGCGCCAGCAGCTCGGAGGGGGATACGCAGTATTTT
TRBD2 | TRBJ2-7 | - | TRBV7-9 | CASSLGLAGVEQYF | TGTGCCAGCAGCCTGGGACTAGCGGGAGTGGAGCAGTACTTC
TRBD1 | TRBJ2-5 | - | TRBV7-9 | CASSLAWTGQETQYF | TGTGCCAGCAGCTTAGCCTGGACAGGGCAAGAGACCCAGTACTTC
TRBD1 | TRBJ1-5 | - | TRBV28 | CASTQGQGHQPQHF | TGTGCCAGCACCCAAGGACAGGGCCATCAGCCCCAGCATTTT
- | TRBJ1-4 | - | TRBV29-1 | CSVPAAGSEKLFF | TGCAGCGTTCCGGCCGCGGGGTCTGAAAAACTGTTTTTT
- | TRBJ2-1 | few | TRBV7-9 | CASPRDSSYNEQFF | TGTGCCAGCCCTCGGGATAGCTCCTACAATGAGCAGTTCTTC
TRBD1 | TRBJ1-1 | - | TRBV6-1 | CASLLTGATNTEAFF | TGTGCCAGCTTATTGACAGGGGCAACGAACACTGAAGCTTTCTTT
TRBD2 | TRBJ2-4 | few | TRBV23-1 | CASSPRGLAGEELAKNIQYF | TGCGCCAGCAGTCCCCGGGGGCTAGCGGGAGAGGAACTAGCCAAAAACATTCAGTACTTC
- | TRBJ2-3 | - | TRBV21-1 | CASSPSPSGGLSTDTQYF | TGTGCCAGCAGCCCCTCCCCTAGCGGGGGGCTTTCCACAGATACGCAGTATTTT
TRBD2 | TRBJ2-3 | once | TRBV7-6 | CASSPTSGAPYTQYF | TGTGCCAGCAGCCCAACTAGCGGAGCCCCATATACGCAGTATTTT
- | TRBJ2-6 | few | TRBV10-3 | CAISLQGSGANVLTF | TGTGCCATCAGCCTTCAGGGCTCTGGGGCCAACGTCCTGACTTTC
TRBD2 | TRBJ2-1 | - | TRBV30 | CALSSLAGGPHEQFF | TGTGCCTTATCAAGCCTAGCGGGAGGGCCACACGAGCAGTTCTTC
- | TRBJ1-5 | few | TRBV14 | CASSQDGGIFNQPQHF | TGTGCCAGCAGCCAAGATGGAGGGATTTTCAATCAGCCCCAGCATTTT
- | TRBJ1-1 | few | TRBV29-1 | CSVVFYTEAFF | TGCAGCGTTGTTTTCTACACTGAAGCTTTCTTT
TRBD1 | TRBJ1-1 | - | TRBV6-5 | CASSLPGGVRAFF | TGTGCCAGCAGTTTACCAGGGGGCGTTCGGGCTTTCTTT
- | TRBJ2-1 | - | TRBV5-1 | CASSSGPGVFNEQFF | TGCGCCAGCAGCTCGGGCCCAGGGGTTTTCAATGAGCAGTTCTTC
- | TRBJ1-5 | - | TRBV19 | CASRGSGQLNQPQHF | TGTGCCAGTAGGGGTTCTGGACAGCTTAATCAGCCCCAGCATTTT
- | TRBJ2-5 | few | TRBV6-6 | CASSYLGGQETQYF | TGTGCCAGCAGCTACCTTGGGGGCCAGGAGACCCAGTACTTC
TRBD2 | TRBJ2-1 | - | TRBV30 | CAWTPPGLAYNEQFF | TGTGCCTGGACACCTCCGGGACTAGCCTACAATGAGCAGTTCTTC
TRBD1 | TRBJ2-7 | - | TRBV5-1 | CASSQTGASYEQYF | TGCGCCAGCAGCCAAACAGGGGCTTCCTACGAGCAGTACTTC
TRBD2 | TRBJ2-2 | - | TRBV7-9 | CASSYPGGGATGELFF | TGTGCCAGCAGCTACCCTGGCGGGGGGGCGACCGGGGAGCTGTTTTTT
- | TRBJ2-1 | - | TRBV5-1 | CASRVQGLSEQFF | TGCGCCAGCCGGGTCCAGGGGCTCAGTGAGCAGTTCTTC
- | TRBJ2-1 | - | TRBV19 | CASRQVPSDNEQFF | TGTGCCAGTCGACAGGTCCCGTCTGACAATGAGCAGTTCTTC
TRBD1 | TRBJ1-5 | - | TRBV19 | CASTTGVSNQPQHF | TGTGCCAGTACTACAGGGGTAAGCAATCAGCCCCAGCATTTT
- | TRBJ2-1 | - | TRBV5-1 | CASSLASGTFNEQFF | TGCGCCAGCAGCTTGGCCTCCGGGACTTTCAATGAGCAGTTCTTC
- | TRBJ1-3 | - | TRBV5-4 | CASSLGQGIGNTIYF | TGTGCCAGCAGCTTGGGCCAGGGGATCGGAAACACCATATATTTT
- | TRBJ2-1 | - | TRBV18 | CASSPLVSSYNEQFF | TGTGCCAGCTCACCGTTAGTATCCTCCTACAATGAGCAGTTCTTC
TRBD2 | TRBJ2-1 | few | TRBV6-6 | CASGEGLAAYNEQFF | TGTGCCAGCGGAGAAGGACTAGCGGCCTACAATGAGCAGTTCTTC
- | TRBJ1-2 | - | TRBV7-2 | CASSIQGYGYTF | TGTGCCAGCAGCATACAGGGATATGGCTACACCTTC
- | TRBJ1-5 | - | TRBV2 | CASSATGDNQPQHF | TGTGCCAGCAGTGCTACCGGGGACAATCAGCCCCAGCATTTT
TRBD2 | TRBJ2-1 | - | TRBV5-1 | CASSLVVSGIEQFF | TGCGCCAGCAGCTTGGTTGTTAGCGGGATTGAGCAGTTCTTC
TRBD1 | TRBJ1-5 | few | TRBV5-5 | CASSDRGNQPQHF | TGTGCCAGCAGCGACAGGGGTAATCAGCCCCAGCATTTT
TRBD1 | TRBJ1-1 | - | TRBV6-6 | CASRTPGQGKGTEAFF | TGTGCCAGCAGAACCCCGGGACAGGGTAAGGGGACTGAAGCTTTCTTT
TRBD2 | TRBJ2-7 | few | TRBV6-5 | CASSHPAAGEGEQYF | TGTGCCAGCTCCCACCCCGCGGCGGGAGAAGGCGAGCAGTACTTC
TRBD2 | TRBJ2-2 | - | TRBV7-9 | CASSWTSGGTGELFF | TGTGCCAGCAGCTGGACTAGCGGGGGCACCGGGGAGCTGTTTTTT